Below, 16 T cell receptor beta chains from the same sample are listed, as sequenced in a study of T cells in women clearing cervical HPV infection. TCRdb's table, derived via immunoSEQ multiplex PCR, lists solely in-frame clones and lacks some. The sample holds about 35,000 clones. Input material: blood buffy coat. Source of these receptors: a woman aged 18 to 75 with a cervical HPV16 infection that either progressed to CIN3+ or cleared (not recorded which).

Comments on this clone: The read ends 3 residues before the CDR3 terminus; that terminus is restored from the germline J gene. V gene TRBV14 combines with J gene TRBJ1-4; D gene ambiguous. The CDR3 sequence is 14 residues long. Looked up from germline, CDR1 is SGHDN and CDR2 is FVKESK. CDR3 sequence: CASSHISGNSPLFF. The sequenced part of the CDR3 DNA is TGTGCCAGCAGCCATATCTCGGGTAATTCACCA.

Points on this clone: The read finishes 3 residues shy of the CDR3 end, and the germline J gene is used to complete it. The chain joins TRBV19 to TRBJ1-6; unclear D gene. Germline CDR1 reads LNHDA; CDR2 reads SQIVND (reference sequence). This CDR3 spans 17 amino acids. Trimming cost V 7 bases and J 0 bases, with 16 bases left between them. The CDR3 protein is CASTPEGSSSYNSPLHF. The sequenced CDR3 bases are TGTGCCAGTACCCCAGAAGGCTCCAGCTCCTATAATTCACCC.

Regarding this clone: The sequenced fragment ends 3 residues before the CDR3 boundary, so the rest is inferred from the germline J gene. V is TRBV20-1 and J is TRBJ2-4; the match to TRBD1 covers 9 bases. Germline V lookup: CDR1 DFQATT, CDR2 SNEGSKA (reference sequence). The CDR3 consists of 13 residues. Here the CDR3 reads CSASTGGVYGQYF. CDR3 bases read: TGCAGTGCTAGTACAGGGGGCGTCTATGGT.

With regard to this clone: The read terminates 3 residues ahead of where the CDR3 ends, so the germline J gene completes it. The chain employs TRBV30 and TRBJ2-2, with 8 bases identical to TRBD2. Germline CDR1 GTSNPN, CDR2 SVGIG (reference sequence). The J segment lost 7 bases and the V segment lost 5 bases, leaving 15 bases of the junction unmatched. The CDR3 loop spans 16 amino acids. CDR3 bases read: TGTGCCTGGGCCCCCCTGCGGGGGGAGTTCGGCGGGGAG. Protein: CAWAPLRGEFGGE. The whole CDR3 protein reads CAWAPLRGEFGGELFF.

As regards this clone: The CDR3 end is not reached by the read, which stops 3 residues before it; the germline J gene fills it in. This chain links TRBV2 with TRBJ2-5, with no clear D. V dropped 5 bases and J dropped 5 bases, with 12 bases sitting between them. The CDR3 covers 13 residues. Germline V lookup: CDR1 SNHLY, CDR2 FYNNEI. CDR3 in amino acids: CASSKGIVETQYF. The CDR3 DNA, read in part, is TGTGCCAGCAGTAAGGGTATCGTGGAGACC.

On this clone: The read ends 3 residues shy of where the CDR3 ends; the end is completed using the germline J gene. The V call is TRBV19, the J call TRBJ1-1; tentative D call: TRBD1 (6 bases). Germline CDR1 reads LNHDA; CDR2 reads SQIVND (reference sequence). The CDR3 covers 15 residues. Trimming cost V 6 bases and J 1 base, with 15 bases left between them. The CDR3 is CASSRGGVKNTEAFF. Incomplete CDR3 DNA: TGTGCCAGTAGCCGGGGGGGCGTGAAGAACACTGAA. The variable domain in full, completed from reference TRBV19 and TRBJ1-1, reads DGGITQSPKYLFRKEGQNVTLSCEQNLNHDAMYWYRQDPGQGLRLIYYSQIVNDFQKGDIAEGYSVSREKKESFPLTVTSAQKNPTAFYLCASSRGGVKNTEAFFGQGTRLTVV.

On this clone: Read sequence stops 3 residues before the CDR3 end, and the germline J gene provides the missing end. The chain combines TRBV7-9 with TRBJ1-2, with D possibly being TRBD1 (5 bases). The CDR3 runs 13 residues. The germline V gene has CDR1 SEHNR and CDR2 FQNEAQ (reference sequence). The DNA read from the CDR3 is TGTGCCAGCAGCTTCCAGGGCGACAATGAC. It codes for CASSFQGDND. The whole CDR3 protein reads CASSFQGDNDYTF.

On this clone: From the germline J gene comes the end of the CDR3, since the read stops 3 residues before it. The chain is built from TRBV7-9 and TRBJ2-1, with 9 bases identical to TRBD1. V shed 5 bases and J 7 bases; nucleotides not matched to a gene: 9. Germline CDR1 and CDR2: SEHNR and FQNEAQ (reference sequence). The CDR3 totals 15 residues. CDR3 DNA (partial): TGTGCCAGCAGCACGTACAGGGGGCGCGTGAATGAG. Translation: CASSTYRGRVNE. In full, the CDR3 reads CASSTYRGRVNEQFF. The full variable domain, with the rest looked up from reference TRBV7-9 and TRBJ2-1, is DTGVSQNPRHKITKRGQNVTFRCDPISEHNRLYWYRQTLGQGPEFLTYFQNEAQLEKSRLLSDRFSAERPKGSFSTLEIQRTEQGDSAMYLCASSTYRGRVNEQFFGPGTRLTVL.

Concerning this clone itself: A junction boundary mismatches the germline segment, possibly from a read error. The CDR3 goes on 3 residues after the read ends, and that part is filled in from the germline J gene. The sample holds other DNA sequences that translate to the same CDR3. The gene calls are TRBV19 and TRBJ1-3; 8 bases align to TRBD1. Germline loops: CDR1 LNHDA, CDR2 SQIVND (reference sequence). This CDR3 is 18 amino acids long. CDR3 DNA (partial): TGTGCCAGTAGTACCACCGATCCCCGGACAGGGTCCGGAAACACG. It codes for CASSTTDPRTGSGNT. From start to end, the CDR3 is CASSTTDPRTGSGNTIYF.

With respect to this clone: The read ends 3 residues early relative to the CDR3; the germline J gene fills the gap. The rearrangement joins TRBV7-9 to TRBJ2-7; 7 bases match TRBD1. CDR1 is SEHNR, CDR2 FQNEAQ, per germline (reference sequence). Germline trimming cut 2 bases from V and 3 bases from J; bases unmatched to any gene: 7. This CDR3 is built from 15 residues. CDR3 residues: CASSLFPTGNYEQYF. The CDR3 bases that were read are TGTGCCAGCAGCTTATTCCCGACAGGGAACTACGAG.

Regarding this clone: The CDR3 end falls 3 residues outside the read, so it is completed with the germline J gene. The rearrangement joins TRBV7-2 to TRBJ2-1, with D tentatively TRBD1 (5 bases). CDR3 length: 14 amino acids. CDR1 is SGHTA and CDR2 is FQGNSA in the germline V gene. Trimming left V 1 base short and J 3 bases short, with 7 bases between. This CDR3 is CASSLGGNYNEQFF. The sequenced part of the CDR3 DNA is TGTGCCAGCAGCTTAGGGGGCAACTACAATGAG.

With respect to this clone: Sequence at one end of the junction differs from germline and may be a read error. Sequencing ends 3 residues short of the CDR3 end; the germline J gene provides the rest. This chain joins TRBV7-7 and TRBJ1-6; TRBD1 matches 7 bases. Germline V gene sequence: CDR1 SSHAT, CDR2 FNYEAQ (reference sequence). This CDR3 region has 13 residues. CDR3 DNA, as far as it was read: TGTGCTAGCAGTACAGGGGAAGGTTCACCC. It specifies CASSTGEGSP. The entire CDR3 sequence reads CASSTGEGSPLHF.

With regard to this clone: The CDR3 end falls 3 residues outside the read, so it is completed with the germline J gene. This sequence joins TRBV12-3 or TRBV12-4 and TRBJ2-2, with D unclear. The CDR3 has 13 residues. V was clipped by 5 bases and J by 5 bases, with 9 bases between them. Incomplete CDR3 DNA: TGTGCCAGCAGTCTTATCGGGACCGGGGAG. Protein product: CASSLIGTGE. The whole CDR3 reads CASSLIGTGELFF.

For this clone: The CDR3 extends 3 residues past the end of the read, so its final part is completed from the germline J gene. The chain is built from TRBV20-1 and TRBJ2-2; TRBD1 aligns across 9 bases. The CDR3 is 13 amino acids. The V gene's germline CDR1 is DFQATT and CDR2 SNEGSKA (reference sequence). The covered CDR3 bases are TGCAGTGCTAGGGGGACAGGGAACGAAAAG. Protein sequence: CSARGTGNEK. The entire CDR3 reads CSARGTGNEKLFF.

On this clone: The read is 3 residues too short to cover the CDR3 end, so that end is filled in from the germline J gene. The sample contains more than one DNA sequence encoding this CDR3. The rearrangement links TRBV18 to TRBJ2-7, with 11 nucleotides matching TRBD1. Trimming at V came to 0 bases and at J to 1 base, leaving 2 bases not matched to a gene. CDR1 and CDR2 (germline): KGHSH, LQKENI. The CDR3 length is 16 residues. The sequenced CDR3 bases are TGTGCCAGCTCACCACCCGGGACAGGGGGGTCCTACGAG. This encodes CASSPPGTGGSYE. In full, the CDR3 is CASSPPGTGGSYEQYF.

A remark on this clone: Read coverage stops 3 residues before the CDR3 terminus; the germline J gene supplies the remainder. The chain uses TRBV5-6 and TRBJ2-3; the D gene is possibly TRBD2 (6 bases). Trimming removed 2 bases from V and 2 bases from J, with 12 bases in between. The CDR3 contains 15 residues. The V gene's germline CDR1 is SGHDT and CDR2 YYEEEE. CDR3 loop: CASSFRGLTTDTQYF. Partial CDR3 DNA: TGTGCCAGCAGCTTCCGGGGACTCACCACAGATACG.